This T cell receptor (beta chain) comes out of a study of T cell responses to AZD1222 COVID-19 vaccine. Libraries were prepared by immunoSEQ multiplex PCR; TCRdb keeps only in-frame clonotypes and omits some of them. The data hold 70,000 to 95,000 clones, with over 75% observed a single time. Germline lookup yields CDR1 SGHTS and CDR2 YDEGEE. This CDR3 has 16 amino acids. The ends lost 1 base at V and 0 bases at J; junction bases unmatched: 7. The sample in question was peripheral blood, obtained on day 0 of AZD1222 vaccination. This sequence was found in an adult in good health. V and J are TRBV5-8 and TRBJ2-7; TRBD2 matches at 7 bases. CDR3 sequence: CASSLYSGRSSYEQYF. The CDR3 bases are TGTGCCAGCAGCTTGTATAGCGGGCGGAGCTCCTACGAGCAGTACTTC.